This T cell receptor (beta chain) was captured by sequencing in a study of blood T cells in healthy people across ages (dated by TCRdb to 2013 to 2016). In terms of the full investigation: In model experiments, template switching captured about one uniquely barcoded TCR beta cDNA molecule for every two T cells. The study measured age-related changes in TCR beta repertoire diversity using deep sequencing normalized with unique cDNA molecular identifiers. Four age groups were formed from the donors: young (average approximately 17 years), middle-aged (approximately 41), aged (around 62) and long-lived (around 82). For two donors (one aged 18 to 29 and one aged 80 or older), the study analyzed two additional independent replicas of 1 million unique cDNA reads from the same blood draw. General conclusions and limits of the study: Donor CMV infection status was unknown, potentially confounding age-related changes in expanded clonotypes. Total diversity estimates from one million sequenced T cells were considered lower bounds and underestimates. As age increased, observed TCR beta diversity per million T cells dropped in a roughly linear way, and a significant reduction was already evident by age 40. Since profiling was done on bulk unsorted PBMCs, naive and antigen-experienced compartments could not be conclusively compared. Compared with the aged group, more naive CD4+ T cells, fewer expanded clones and increased TCR diversity were shown by the long-lived group, suggesting age selection. The percentage of naive T cells measured by flow cytometry correlated strongly with observed TCR beta diversity.

Regarding this clonotype: The specificity of this receptor is unknown. Nothing much larger sits one base from this clone, and base qualities are not available.

Donors were 39 systemically healthy Caucasian individuals from Russia aged about 6 to 100 years. Around 9.9 milliliters of peripheral blood were collected from each donor into EDTA-treated Vacutainer tubes. Ficoll-Paque density-gradient centrifugation was used to isolate PBMCs, with at least 7 million obtained per sample. Trizol reagent was used to extract total RNA from the PBMCs, yielding at least 6 micrograms per sample. For every donor, an aliquot of PBMCs went through flow cytometry to measure the percentages of naive CD45RAhigh/CD27high T cells. The CDR3 measures 15 amino acids from cysteine to phenylalanine. The CDR3 DNA has 45 bases and is translated from base 1. Receptors were amplified or captured by 5' RACE. The sequencer was an Illumina HiSeq 2500. A second roughly 7 to 11 cycle PCR used a sample-barcoded 5' primer and a J-beta primer mix. Each TCR beta cDNA molecule received a unique molecular identifier from a template-switch 5' adaptor carrying 12 random nucleotides. At least 2.5 million CDR3-containing paired-end reads were obtained from each sample. First-strand cDNA synthesis was performed from all RNA using the Mint cDNA synthesis kit, with priming by a TRBC-specific oligonucleotide. All cDNA was treated with uracil-DNA glycosylase and then went through a first 18-cycle PCR with the universal primers M1SS and BC2_uni_R. The study's own analysis went as follows. For normalization, 1 million high-quality reads, each with a distinct molecular identifier, were randomly selected from each sample. Reads with shared molecular identifiers were discarded instead of being binned into consensus sequences. CDR3 identification, clonotype clustering and error correction used MiTCR with a Q25 quality threshold and the strictest error-elimination algorithm. A nonparametric unseen species model using Euler transformation provided a lower-bound estimate of total TCR beta diversity. The raw public data were reprocessed by TCRdb itself: fastp quality trimming at Q25, MiXCR clonotype calling, in-frame beta chains only. Records with the same CDR3 protein are collapsed into one entry carrying the most frequent genes and DNA. For this entry, the V and J calls and clone size follow TCRdb and not the study's own pipeline. Recorded for this sample are 550,000 to 650,000 distinct CDR3 sequences; roughly a quarter of them occurred a single time. The biggest ten clones account for under 4.5% of the sample.

This same sample was also taken into another study, of T cells of mothers and their children. That second publication adds: Donors were nine systemically healthy Caucasian individuals: three mothers and their six children. cDNA synthesis consumed the entire amount of extracted RNA, loaded at around 1.5 ug RNA in each 15 ul reaction. Sample barcodes and 2-4 random nucleotides were added via the M1S primer in the second PCR. Over 8.5 million TCR beta CDR3 reads were obtained for each mother, and 2.5 million to 3 million reads were obtained for each child. Thymic selection similarly shapes TCR recombination output in related and unrelated pairs, with minor effect from inherited differences. Related mother-child pairs always showed normalized repertoire overlap that was slightly higher than in unrelated mother-child pairs, though the difference was never significant. Persistent microchimeric T cell clones were not detected, at a sensitivity of 85 to 100 clones per million clonotypes. To look for features that set related mother-child pairs apart from unrelated individuals, the researchers ran deep NGS to compare the TCR beta repertoires of mothers and children. On average, the children were roughly 10 +/- 4 years old, while the mothers were roughly 36 +/- 4 years old. After adapter ligation was performed with NEBNext reagents, the libraries were sequenced on an Illumina HiSeq 2000 with 100+100 nt paired-end reads. To prevent cross-contamination, the mother and child libraries were prepared one month apart and sequenced in separate runs. Between about 500,000 and 2,100,000 distinct TCR beta clonotypes were identified per donor. Naive TCR beta clonotypes were estimated from low-frequency clonotypes matched to each donor's FACS-determined naive share, without sorting.

Material for sequencing was blood. This chain is built from TRBV12-3 or TRBV12-4 and TRBJ2-1; the D element might be TRBD1 or TRBD2, as each aligns at 6 bases. The J call is in doubt because the DNA end fits TRBJ2-7 better. This receptor was obtained from a boy aged 2 to 9 in good health. The CDR3 in this case is CASSLRGASNYEQYF. The DNA reads as follows: TGTGCCAGCAGTCTAAGGGGGGCCAGTAATTACGAGCAGTACTTC.